This TCR beta chain was observed in a study of OX40 agonist ivuxolimab in advanced cancers. Study-level information: Administration of intravenous ivuxolimab to patients occurred every 2 weeks at 0.01 to 10 mg/kg.

Some clones are missing from TCRdb's copy, which holds only in-frame ones; the method was immunoSEQ multiplex PCR. The profile shows approximately 69,000 clones, 85% to 90% of them singletons. Germline CDR1 reads SGHRS; CDR2 reads YFSETQ. V lost 2 bases and J 0 bases, leaving 17 bases between the germline ends. This CDR3 has 18 amino acids. Regarding the study as a whole: The expanded peripheral T cells' antigen specificity was not determined. Relative to CD4+ cells, CD8+ T cells on average had more expanded clones.

Worth noting for this clone: Its antigen is currently unknown.

Patients who had autoimmune disease history or got systemic immunosuppression were left out. The gene calls are TRBV5-1 and TRBJ2-2; either TRBD1 or TRBD2 may fit D (6 bases each). The sequencing here drew on CD4+ or CD8+ T cells sorted from blood, taken in a trial of the OX40 agonist ivuxolimab. This TCR came from an adult with an advanced solid tumor such as melanoma, head and neck, liver or kidney cancer. CDR3 amino acids: CASSFGGRIIANTGELFF. The CDR3 DNA sequence: TGCGCCAGCAGCTTTGGGGGGCGGATAATAGCGAACACCGGGGAGCTGTTTTTT.